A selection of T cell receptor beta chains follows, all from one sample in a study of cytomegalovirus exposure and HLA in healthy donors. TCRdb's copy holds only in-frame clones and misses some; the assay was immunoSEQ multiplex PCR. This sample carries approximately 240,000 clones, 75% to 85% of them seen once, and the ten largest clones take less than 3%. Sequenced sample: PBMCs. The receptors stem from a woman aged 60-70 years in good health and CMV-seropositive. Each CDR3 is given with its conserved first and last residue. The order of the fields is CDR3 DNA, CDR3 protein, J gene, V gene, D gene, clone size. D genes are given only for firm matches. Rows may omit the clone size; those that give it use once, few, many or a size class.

CDR3nt: TGTGCCAGCAGTTTCACGGACAGAACCTACGAGCAGTACTTC; CDR3aa: CASSFTDRTYEQYF; j_gene: TRBJ2-7; v_gene: TRBV28; d_gene: .; abundance: .
CDR3nt: TGTGCCAGCAGCGGGGGGGGAAATCAGCCCCAGCATTTT; CDR3aa: CASSGGGNQPQHF; j_gene: TRBJ1-5; v_gene: TRBV6-5; d_gene: .; abundance: .
CDR3nt: TGCGCCAGCAGCCAAGATGACAGGGACAATTCACCCCTCCACTTT; CDR3aa: CASSQDDRDNSPLHF; j_gene: TRBJ1-6; v_gene: TRBV4-3; d_gene: TRBD1; abundance: .
CDR3nt: TGTGCCAGCGGGCCTTCGGCACAAGAGACCCAGTACTTC; CDR3aa: CASGPSAQETQYF; j_gene: TRBJ2-5; v_gene: TRBV7-9; d_gene: .; abundance: once
CDR3nt: TGTGCCAGCAGCACTCGTCGGGGTTACACAGATACGCAGTATTTT; CDR3aa: CASSTRRGYTDTQYF; j_gene: TRBJ2-3; v_gene: TRBV5-4; d_gene: .; abundance: .
CDR3nt: TGCGCCAGCAGCTTGTCGGGGACTAGCGGGGCCCATACGAACACCGGGGAGCTGTTTTTT; CDR3aa: CASSLSGTSGAHTNTGELFF; j_gene: TRBJ2-2; v_gene: TRBV5-1; d_gene: TRBD2; abundance: .
CDR3nt: TGTGCCAGCAGTATCACAGGGAAGAATGAGCAGTTCTTC; CDR3aa: CASSITGKNEQFF; j_gene: TRBJ2-1; v_gene: TRBV6-5; d_gene: .; abundance: .
CDR3nt: TGTGCCAGCAGCTTAGGCTCTAGCGGGGGGCCCCAGCAGACCCAGTACTTC; CDR3aa: CASSLGSSGGPQQTQYF; j_gene: TRBJ2-5; v_gene: TRBV7-9; d_gene: TRBD2; abundance: .
CDR3nt: TGTGCCAGTAGTTTCGGAGGGGGCGCTGAAGCTTTCTTT; CDR3aa: CASSFGGGAEAFF; j_gene: TRBJ1-1; v_gene: TRBV19; d_gene: TRBD1; abundance: .
CDR3nt: TGTGCCAGCAGCAAGCGGATTAGACGCAAGGGGCCTAGCTACAATGAGCAGTTCTTC; CDR3aa: CASSKRIRRKGPSYNEQFF; j_gene: TRBJ2-1; v_gene: TRBV21-1; d_gene: .; abundance: .
CDR3nt: TGTGCCAGCTCACCAAGCACAGGGGCTGGTAATGAAAAACTGTTTTTT; CDR3aa: CASSPSTGAGNEKLFF; j_gene: TRBJ1-4; v_gene: TRBV18; d_gene: TRBD1; abundance: .
CDR3nt: TGTGCCAGCAGCCAGGCTAGCGGGAGTATCGGGACCCAGTACTTC; CDR3aa: CASSQASGSIGTQYF; j_gene: TRBJ2-5; v_gene: TRBV14; d_gene: TRBD2; abundance: .
CDR3nt: TGTGCCACCAGCAGAGATTCACTAGCACCCTACGAGCAGTACTTC; CDR3aa: CATSRDSLAPYEQYF; j_gene: TRBJ2-7; v_gene: TRBV15; d_gene: .; abundance: .
CDR3nt: TGTGCCAGCAAGAGGTGGGAGGGCCCCAACGAGCAGTACTTC; CDR3aa: CASKRWEGPNEQYF; j_gene: TRBJ2-7; v_gene: TRBV2; d_gene: TRBD2; abundance: .
CDR3nt: TGTGCCTGGAAGCATAGGGCAGGGGCAGGGGAGACCCAGTACTTC; CDR3aa: CAWKHRAGAGETQYF; j_gene: TRBJ2-5; v_gene: TRBV30; d_gene: .; abundance: .
CDR3nt: TGTGCCAGCAGGAAACTAGCGGGAGTCGGTGAGCAGTACTTC; CDR3aa: CASRKLAGVGEQYF; j_gene: TRBJ2-7; v_gene: TRBV2; d_gene: TRBD2; abundance: .
CDR3nt: TGTGCCAGTAGTACCGACGCCCGCGGGCCGAACACTGAAGCTTTCTTT; CDR3aa: CASSTDARGPNTEAFF; j_gene: TRBJ1-1; v_gene: TRBV19; d_gene: .; abundance: .
CDR3nt: TGTGCCAGCAGCCGTACCGGGACTGCCTTTGAGCAGTACTTC; CDR3aa: CASSRTGTAFEQYF; j_gene: TRBJ2-7; v_gene: TRBV6-1; d_gene: .; abundance: .